This TCR beta chain was retrieved from a study of high-grade serous ovarian cancer treatment subgroups. Study-level results: CDR1 and CDR2 were left unanalyzed; analyses focused on CDR3. Different patients shared almost no repertoire; same-patient tumors shared about 0.11 to 0.79.

Only in-frame clones appear in the TCRdb table, and some are missing; sequencing was by immunoSEQ multiplex PCR. The table includes about 16,000 clones, around 73% detected once. This clone was seen more than once but under ten times. Its antigen is undetermined. Germline V gene sequence: CDR1 LGHNA, CDR2 YSLEER. Trimming cost V 0 bases and J 3 bases; bases outside gene matches: 5. This CDR3 contains 16 residues. Tumor samples were obtained before definitive surgery or chemotherapy. The rearrangement links TRBV4-3 to TRBJ2-1; 7 nucleotides align to TRBD2. The sequenced sample consisted of tumor tissue. The clonotype originates from a human donor with high-grade serous ovarian cancer. The CDR3 DNA reads as TGCGCCAGCAGCCAAGATCTGGGGGGGGGCTACAATGAGCAGTTCTTC. Encoded protein: CASSQDLGGGYNEQFF.